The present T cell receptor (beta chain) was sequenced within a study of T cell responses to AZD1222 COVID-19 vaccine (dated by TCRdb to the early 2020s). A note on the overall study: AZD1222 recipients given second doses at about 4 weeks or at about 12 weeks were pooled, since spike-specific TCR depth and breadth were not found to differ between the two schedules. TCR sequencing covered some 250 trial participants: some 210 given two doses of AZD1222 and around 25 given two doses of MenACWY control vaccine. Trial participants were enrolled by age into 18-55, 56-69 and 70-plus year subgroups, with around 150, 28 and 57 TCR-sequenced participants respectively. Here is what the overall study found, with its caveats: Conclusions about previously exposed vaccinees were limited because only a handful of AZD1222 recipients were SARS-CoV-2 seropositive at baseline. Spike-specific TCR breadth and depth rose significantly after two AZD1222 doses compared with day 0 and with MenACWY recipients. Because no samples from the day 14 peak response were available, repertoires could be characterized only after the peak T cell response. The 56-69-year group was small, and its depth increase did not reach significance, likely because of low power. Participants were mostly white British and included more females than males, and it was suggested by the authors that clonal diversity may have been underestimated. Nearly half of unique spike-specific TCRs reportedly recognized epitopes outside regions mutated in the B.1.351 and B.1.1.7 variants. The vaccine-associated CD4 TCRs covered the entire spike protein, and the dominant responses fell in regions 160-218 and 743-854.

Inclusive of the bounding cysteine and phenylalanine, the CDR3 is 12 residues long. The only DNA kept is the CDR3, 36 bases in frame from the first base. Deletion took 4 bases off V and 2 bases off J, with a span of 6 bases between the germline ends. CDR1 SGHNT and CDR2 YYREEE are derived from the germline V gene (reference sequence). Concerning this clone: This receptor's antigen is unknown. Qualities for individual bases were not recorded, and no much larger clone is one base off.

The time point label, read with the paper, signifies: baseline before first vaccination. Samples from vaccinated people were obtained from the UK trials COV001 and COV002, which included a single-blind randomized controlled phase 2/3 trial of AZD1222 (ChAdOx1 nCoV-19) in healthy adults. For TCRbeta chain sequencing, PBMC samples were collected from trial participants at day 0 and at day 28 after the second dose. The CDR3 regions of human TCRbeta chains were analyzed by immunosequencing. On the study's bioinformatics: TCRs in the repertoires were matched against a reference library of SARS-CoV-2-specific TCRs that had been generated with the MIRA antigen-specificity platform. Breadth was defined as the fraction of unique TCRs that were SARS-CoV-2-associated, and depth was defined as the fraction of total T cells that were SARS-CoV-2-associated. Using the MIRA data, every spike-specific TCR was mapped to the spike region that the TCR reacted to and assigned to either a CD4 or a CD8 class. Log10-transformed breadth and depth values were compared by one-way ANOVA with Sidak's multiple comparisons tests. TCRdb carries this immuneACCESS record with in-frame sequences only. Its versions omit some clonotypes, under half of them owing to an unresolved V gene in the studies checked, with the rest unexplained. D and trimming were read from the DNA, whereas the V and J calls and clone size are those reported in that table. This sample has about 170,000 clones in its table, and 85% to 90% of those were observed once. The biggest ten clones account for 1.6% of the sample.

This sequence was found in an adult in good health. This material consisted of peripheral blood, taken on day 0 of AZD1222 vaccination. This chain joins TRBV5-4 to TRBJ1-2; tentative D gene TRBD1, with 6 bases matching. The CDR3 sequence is CASSDRNYGYTF. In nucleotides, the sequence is TGTGCCAGCAGCGACAGGAACTATGGCTACACCTTC.